The entry that follows covers one T cell receptor (beta chain) sequence. These data belong to a study of OX40 agonist ivuxolimab in advanced cancers. Study details: Ivuxolimab, an agonistic anti-OX40 (CD134) antibody, was given to patients. Aged roughly 23 to 90 with a mean of 60 years, they were more than 80% male. There were three patients with partial responses, one having hepatocellular carcinoma and two cutaneous melanoma.

This table comes from immunoSEQ multiplex PCR, and its TCRdb copy is limited to in-frame clones, with some not included. The data contain about 100,000 clones, 86% of them singletons. V lost 4 bases to trimming and J lost 5 bases, with 9 bases between them. The CDR3 has 12 amino acids. The V gene's germline CDR1 is SGHRS and CDR2 YFSETQ. Sequencing used CD4+ or CD8+ T cells sorted from blood, obtained in a trial of the OX40 agonist ivuxolimab. The sequence derives from an adult with an advanced solid tumor such as melanoma, head and neck, liver or kidney cancer. The chain joins TRBV5-1 to TRBJ2-5, with D uncertain. The CDR3 spells CASSRSSETQYF. CDR3 coding DNA: TGCGCCAGCAGCCGGAGTTCGGAGACCCAGTACTTC.